This T cell receptor beta chain came from a study of OX40 agonist ivuxolimab in advanced cancers. Study-level background: Partial responses were seen in three patients, one with hepatocellular carcinoma and two with cutaneous melanoma. Overall study findings and caveats: Expanded clones tended on average to be more numerous among CD8+ T cells than CD4+. No determination was made of the antigen specificity of the expanded peripheral T cells.

On this clone: What it recognizes is unknown.

CDR3 length: 15 amino acids. Germline values: CDR1 SGHTA, CDR2 FQGNSA. Trimming took off 6 bases at V and 0 bases at J, with 12 bases between the two ends. Assay used: immunoSEQ multiplex PCR; TCRdb lists only in-frame clones, some missing. The profile shows about 63,000 clones, approximately 90% of them singletons. Sequencing used CD4+ or CD8+ T cells sorted from blood, obtained in a trial of the OX40 agonist ivuxolimab. The sequence was obtained from an adult with an advanced solid tumor such as melanoma, head and neck, liver or kidney cancer. This chain links TRBV7-2 with TRBJ2-1; D remains unclear. The CDR3 spells CASRPSVRSYNEQFF. The CDR3, as DNA: TGTGCCAGCAGACCCAGCGTCCGCTCCTACAATGAGCAGTTCTTC.